One and the same sample provided the 8 T cell receptor beta chains below, sequenced in a study of blood T cell repertoires in COVID-19 (dated by TCRdb to 2020 to 2022). Library generation was performed with the immunoSEQ multiplex PCR assay. The source is immuneACCESS, and TCRdb retained only in-frame sequences with V and J called. Part of the clones is not carried over; for the studies checked, unresolved V genes explain less than half of this, and the remainder is unexplained. The sample table records some 13,000 clones; around 84% of these occur just once. The ten biggest clones cover under 35% of the sample. The specimen was peripheral blood. Receptor source: a man aged 45-60 years with active COVID-19.

The chain couples TRBV28 to TRBJ2-2, with D possibly TRBD1 on 6 matching bases. Germline V lookup: CDR1 MDHEN, CDR2 SYDVKM. The germline V and J ends were trimmed by 6 bases and 0 bases, with 20 bases remaining between them. This CDR3 is 18 amino acids long. The CDR3 loop is CASSRQVNFVANTGELFF. The CDR3 DNA reads TGTGCCAGCAGCCGACAGGTGAACTTCGTCGCGAACACCGGGGAGCTGTTTTTT. The entire variable domain, with the rest obtained from reference TRBV28 and TRBJ2-2, is as follows: DVKVTQSSRYLVKRTGEKVFLECVQDMDHENMFWYRQDPGLGLRLIYFSYDVKMKEKGDIPEGYSVSREKKERFSLILESASTNQTSMYLCASSRQVNFVANTGELFFGEGSRLTVL.

The chain uses TRBV19 and TRBJ2-1, with a tentative D call TRBD1 (6 bases). V lost 6 bases, J lost 7 bases, and 13 bases lay in between. The CDR3 runs 13 residues. Germline values: CDR1 LNHDA, CDR2 SQIVND (reference sequence). The CDR3 reads CASSQGLGNEQFF. CDR3 DNA sequence: TGTGCCAGTAGCCAGGGGTTGGGTAATGAGCAGTTCTTC.

This clone was detected only once. J is TRBJ1-1 and V is TRBV7-8; 9 bases line up with TRBD1. The CDR3 is 19 residues long. Germline V gene data show CDR1 as SGHVS and CDR2 as FQNEAQ. V shed 5 bases and J 5 bases; nucleotides not matched to a gene: 21. The CDR3 sequence: CASSPTPGRTGDSGTEAFF. In DNA form, the CDR3 reads TGTGCCAGCAGCCCGACGCCAGGCCGGACAGGGGATTCGGGGACTGAAGCTTTCTTT.

This clone was observed a few times. The chain employs TRBV27 and TRBJ2-1; D remains unclear. V was pared by 6 bases and J by 8 bases, with 14 bases between. This CDR3 is built from 13 residues. Germline V lookup: CDR1 MNHEY, CDR2 SMNVEV (reference sequence). CDR3 DNA sequence: TGTGCCAGCAGCTCCACAGTGTGGGATGAGCAGTTCTTC. Translated, it gives CASSSTVWDEQFF.

The rearrangement links TRBV7-3 to TRBJ2-3; D may be TRBD2 (5 bases). The CDR3 consists of 18 residues. V was cut by 2 bases and J by 2 bases, with 20 bases left in between. Per germline, CDR1 SGHTA and CDR2 FQGTGA. Here the CDR3 DNA reads TGTGCCAGCAGCTTATTCCCCCGGGGTCAGGTGATCACAGATACGCAGTATTTT. Translated: CASSLFPRGQVITDTQYF.

CDR3: CASSLSAGSNYGYTF. CDR3 nucleotides: TGTGCCAGCAGTTTATCTGCCGGTTCTAACTATGGCTACACCTTC. J is TRBJ1-2 and V is TRBV27; no firm D call. The CDR3 runs to 15 residues. Deletions cut 0 bases from V and 0 bases from J, with 8 bases between. The V gene's germline CDR1 is MNHEY and CDR2 SMNVEV (reference sequence).

This clone was found a few times. V usage is TRBV7-9 and J usage is TRBJ1-3, with D tentatively TRBD1 (6 bases). This CDR3 spans 17 amino acids. V lost 8 bases, J lost 2 bases, and 22 bases lay in between. Germline CDR1 SEHNR, CDR2 FQNEAQ (reference sequence). The chain's CDR3 is CASFPFQRTDPGNTIYF. DNA for the CDR3: TGTGCCAGCTTCCCCTTCCAAAGGACAGACCCTGGAAACACCATATATTTT.

The chain links TRBV24-1 to TRBJ2-1; a possible D gene is TRBD2 (6 bases). CDR1 KGHDR and CDR2 SFDVKD come from the germline V gene. The CDR3 covers 13 residues. Trimming stripped 3 bases from V and 9 bases from J, with 11 bases between. As DNA, the CDR3 is TGTGCCACCAGTGATGGAGGGGCACCTGAGCAGTTCTTC. Translating it yields CATSDGGAPEQFF.